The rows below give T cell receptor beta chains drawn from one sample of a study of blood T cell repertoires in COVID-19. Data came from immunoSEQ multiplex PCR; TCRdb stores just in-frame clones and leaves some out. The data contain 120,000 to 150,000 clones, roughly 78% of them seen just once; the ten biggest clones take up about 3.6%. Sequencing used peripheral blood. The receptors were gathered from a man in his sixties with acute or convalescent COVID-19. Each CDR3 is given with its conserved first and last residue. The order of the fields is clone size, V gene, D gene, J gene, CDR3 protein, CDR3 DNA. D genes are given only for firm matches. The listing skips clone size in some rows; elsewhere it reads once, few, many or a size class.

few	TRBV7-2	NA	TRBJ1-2	CASSYISATVGGYGYTF	TGTGCCAGCAGTTATATATCAGCAACCGTGGGGGGATATGGCTACACCTTC
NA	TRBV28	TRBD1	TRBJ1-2	CASTTGGWSGYTF	TGTGCCAGCACCACAGGGGGCTGGTCTGGCTACACCTTC
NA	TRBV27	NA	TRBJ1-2	CASSLSRTANYGYTF	TGTGCCAGCAGTTTATCCCGGACTGCAAACTATGGCTACACCTTC
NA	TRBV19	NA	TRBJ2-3	CASRVTDTQYF	TGTGCCAGTCGCGTCACAGATACGCAGTATTTT
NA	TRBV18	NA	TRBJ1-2	CASSPGGLFYGYTF	TGTGCCAGCTCACCAGGGGGCCTGTTCTATGGCTACACCTTC
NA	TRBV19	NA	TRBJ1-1	CASSIGQTGNTEAFF	TGTGCCAGTAGTATAGGCCAAACAGGGAACACTGAAGCTTTCTTT
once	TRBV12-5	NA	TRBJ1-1	CASGLAQGQGYTEAFF	TGTGCTAGTGGTTTGGCCCAGGGCCAGGGGTACACTGAAGCTTTCTTT
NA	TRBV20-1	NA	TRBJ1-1	CSARPNTEAFF	TGCAGTGCTAGACCTAACACTGAAGCTTTCTTT
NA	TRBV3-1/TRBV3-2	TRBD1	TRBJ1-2	CASSQALTGGADGYTF	TGTGCCAGCAGCCAAGCGCTGACAGGGGGCGCGGATGGCTACACCTTC
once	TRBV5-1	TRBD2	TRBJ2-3	CASSLPGLAGTDTQYF	TGCGCCAGCAGCCTCCCGGGACTAGCCGGTACAGATACGCAGTATTTT
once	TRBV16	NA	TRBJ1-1	CASSPTPGGYTEAFF	TGTGCCAGCAGCCCTACGCCCGGCGGGTACACTGAAGCTTTCTTT
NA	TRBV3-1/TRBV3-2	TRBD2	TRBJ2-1	CASSLNGLASYNEQFF	TGTGCCAGCAGCCTTAATGGACTAGCTAGTTACAATGAGCAGTTCTTC
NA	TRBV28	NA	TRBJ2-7	CASSAPAYEQYF	TGTGCCAGCAGTGCACCGGCCTACGAGCAGTACTTC
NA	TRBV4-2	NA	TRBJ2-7	CASSQEAASGGEQYF	TGTGCCAGCAGCCAAGAGGCCGCCAGTGGTGGCGAGCAGTACTTC
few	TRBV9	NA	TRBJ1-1	CASSVDGQMNTEAFF	TGTGCCAGCAGCGTAGATGGACAGATGAACACTGAAGCTTTCTTT
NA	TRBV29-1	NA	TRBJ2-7	CSVGTLEVEQYF	TGCAGCGTAGGGACTTTAGAAGTGGAGCAGTACTTC
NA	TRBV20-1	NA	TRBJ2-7	CSAPDTYEQYF	TGCAGTGCTCCAGACACCTACGAGCAGTACTTC
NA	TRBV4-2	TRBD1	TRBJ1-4	CASSQVLGQGDEKLFF	TGTGCCAGCAGCCAAGTATTGGGACAGGGGGATGAAAAACTGTTTTTT
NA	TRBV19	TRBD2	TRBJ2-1	CASSSGTSGRNLHEQFF	TGTGCCAGTAGTTCAGGGACTAGCGGGAGAAATTTACATGAGCAGTTCTTC
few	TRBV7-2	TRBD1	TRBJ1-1	CASRTTGGAHTEAFF	TGTGCCAGCAGAACTACAGGGGGCGCACACACTGAAGCTTTCTTT
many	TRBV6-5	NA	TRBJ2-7	CASSLLGGRAYEQYF	TGTGCCAGCAGTTTACTCGGCGGCCGCGCCTACGAGCAGTACTTC
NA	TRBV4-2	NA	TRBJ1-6	CASSRGDRIDNSPLHF	TGTGCCAGCAGCCGCGGGGACCGGATTGATAATTCACCCCTCCACTTT
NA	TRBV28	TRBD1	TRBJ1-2	CASSLTGGVGYGYTF	TGTGCCAGCAGTTTGACAGGGGGTGTCGGCTATGGCTACACCTTC
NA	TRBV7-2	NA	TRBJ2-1	CASSPNLREQFF	TGTGCCAGCAGCCCAAATCTTCGGGAGCAGTTCTTC
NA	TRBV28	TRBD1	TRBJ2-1	CASSSGGTGIYNEQFF	TGTGCCAGCAGCTCAGGGGGGACAGGGATCTACAATGAGCAGTTCTTC
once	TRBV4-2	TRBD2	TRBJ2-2	CASSHVTSGISGELFF	TGTGCCAGCAGCCATGTGACTAGCGGGATTTCCGGGGAGCTGTTTTTT
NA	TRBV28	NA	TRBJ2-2	CAVASVNTGELFF	TGTGCTGTAGCTAGCGTGAACACCGGGGAGCTGTTTTTT
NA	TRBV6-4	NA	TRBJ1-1	CASRLGPTSNTEAFF	TGTGCCAGCAGACTAGGACCGACTTCGAACACTGAAGCTTTCTTT
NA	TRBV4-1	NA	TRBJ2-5	CASSRSEAGQETQYF	TGCGCCAGCAGCCGGTCGGAGGCGGGACAAGAGACCCAGTACTTC
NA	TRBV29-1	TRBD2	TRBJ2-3	CSVLLAGVPSTDTQYF	TGCAGCGTCCTTCTAGCGGGGGTGCCCTCCACAGATACGCAGTATTTT
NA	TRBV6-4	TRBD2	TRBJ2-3	CASSVGLAGEGTQYF	TGTGCCAGCAGTGTCGGACTAGCGGGAGAGGGGACGCAGTATTTT
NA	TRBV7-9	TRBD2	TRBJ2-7	CASSLEGGRGGEQYF	TGTGCCAGCAGCTTAGAGGGCGGGAGGGGAGGAGAGCAGTACTTC
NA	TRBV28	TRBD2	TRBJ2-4	CATTAGVENIQYF	TGTGCCACCACAGCGGGGGTCGAAAACATTCAGTACTTC
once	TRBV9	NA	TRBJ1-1	CASSGPRGSTEAFF	TGTGCCAGCAGCGGTCCCAGGGGAAGCACTGAAGCTTTCTTT
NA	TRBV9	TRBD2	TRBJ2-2	CASSVATSGRANTGELFF	TGTGCCAGCAGCGTAGCTACTAGCGGGAGGGCGAACACCGGGGAGCTGTTTTTT